This entry describes one TCR beta chain. Its antigen remains unknown. Sample-barcoded 5' priming and a J-beta primer mix drove a second PCR of about 7 to 11 cycles. TCRdb ran MiXCR on the 5' RACE reads and lists one entry per CDR3 protein. Of more than 900,000 distinct CDR3 sequences listed, 20% to 25% are singletons. The data stem from a study of blood T cells in healthy people across ages. Study results and limitations: Roughly linear declines in TCR beta diversity per million T cells occurred with age. As naive T cell percentage varied, TCR beta diversity correlated strongly with it.

The V and J ends lost 5 bases and 7 bases, in that order; junction bases with no gene match: 6. The V gene's germline CDR1 is MNHEY and CDR2 SVGEGT. The CDR3 is made up of 15 amino acids. This sample was shared with a second study, whose subject was T cells of mothers and their children. That report adds: Not a single persistent microchimeric T cell clone was detected.

Sequenced sample: blood. This rearrangement joins TRBV6-2 or TRBV6-3 to TRBJ2-3; 13 bases agree with TRBD2. The clonotype comes from a girl aged 2-15 years in good health. CDR3 in amino acids: CASSLGLAGRNTQYF. For the CDR3, the DNA is TGTGCCAGCAGTCTGGGACTAGCGGGGCGGAATACGCAGTATTTT.